This entry lists 18 T cell receptor beta chains sequenced from one sample in a study of blood T cell repertoires in COVID-19. The assay was immunoSEQ multiplex PCR, and TCRdb's table has in-frame clones only and misses some. The data show under 350,000 clones, about nine tenths seen once. Sequenced: PBMCs or T cells enriched from blood (not recorded which). The source of these receptors is a woman aged 60-70 years who had recovered from COVID-19.

The rearrangement links TRBV19 to TRBJ2-1; no definite D call. V was clipped by 6 bases and J by 0 bases, with 9 bases between them. Germline values: CDR1 LNHDA, CDR2 SQIVND (reference sequence). This CDR3 has 14 amino acids. CDR3 in amino acids: CASSVRSSYNEQFF. The CDR3 bases are TGTGCCAGTAGCGTCCGGTCCTCCTACAATGAGCAGTTCTTC.

This clone was counted once. The chain carries TRBV15 and TRBJ2-1, with D possibly being TRBD2 (5 bases). This CDR3 is 14 amino acids long. Germline V lookup: CDR1 LNHNV, CDR2 YYDKDF (reference sequence). V lost 0 bases, J lost 10 bases, and 13 bases lay in between. CDR3 DNA sequence: TGTGCCACCAGCAGAGATAGCGAGGCAGTGGAGCAGTTCTTC. Its translation is CATSRDSEAVEQFF.

This clone was recorded once. The V and J genes are TRBV2 and TRBJ1-2, with unresolved D. Germline assignment: CDR1 SNHLY and CDR2 FYNNEI. The CDR3 extends over 15 amino acids. Trimming removed 2 bases from V and 6 bases from J, with 16 bases in between. The chain's CDR3 is CASSEILSVSNGYTF. In DNA, the CDR3 is TGTGCCAGCAGTGAAATCTTAAGTGTTAGCAATGGCTACACCTTC.

The chain has TRBV7-3 and TRBJ2-3; D possibly corresponds to TRBD2 (5 bases). V shed 2 bases and J shed 10 bases, with 10 bases lying between them. This CDR3 comprises 12 residues. Germline CDR1 SGHTA, CDR2 FQGTGA. CDR3 region: CASSLRGKAQYF. The CDR3 DNA reads as TGTGCCAGCAGCTTACGGGGAAAGGCGCAGTATTTT. The whole variable domain, filled in from reference TRBV7-3 and TRBJ2-3, reads GAGVSQTPSNKVTEKGKYVELRCDPISGHTALYWYRQSLGQGPEFLIYFQGTGAADDSGLPNDRFFAVRPEGSVSTLKIQRTERGDSAVYLCASSLRGKAQYFGPGTRLTVL.

The chain carries TRBV4-2 and TRBJ2-7; 8 bases line up with TRBD2. Germline-derived CDR1 and CDR2 are LGHNA and YNFKEQ. V lost 4 bases and J lost 2; bases outside the gene matches: 10. The CDR3 runs to 16 residues. For the CDR3, the DNA is TGTGCCAGCAGCCCCGAGGTTACTAGCGGCCCCTACGAGCAGTACTTC. It is translated as CASSPEVTSGPYEQYF.

This clone showed up just once. The chain couples TRBV9 to TRBJ1-4; possibly TRBD1 for D (5 bases). The CDR3 totals 15 residues. Per germline, CDR1 SGDLS and CDR2 YYNGEE. V lost 2 bases to trimming and J lost 3 bases, with 11 bases between them. This CDR3 is CASSVTGGANEKLFF. The CDR3 DNA is TGTGCCAGCAGCGTGACGGGAGGGGCTAATGAAAAACTGTTTTTT.

The genes are TRBV27 and TRBJ2-5, with TRBD1 matching 10 bases. The CDR3 has 14 residues. V dropped 6 bases and J dropped 4; count of bases not matched to a gene: 5. Germline lookup yields CDR1 MNHEY and CDR2 SMNVEV (reference sequence). As DNA, the CDR3 is TGTGCCAGCAGGCGACAGGGGGCCACAGAGACCCAGTACTTC. It translates to CASRRQGATETQYF.

V usage is TRBV24-1 and J usage is TRBJ1-2, with D unresolved. Trimming removed 3 bases from V and 3 bases from J, with 4 bases in between. The germline gives CDR1 KGHDR, CDR2 SFDVKD. There are 12 residues in the CDR3. The CDR3 sequence: CATSDPYYGYTF. DNA for the CDR3: TGTGCCACCAGTGATCCTTACTATGGCTACACCTTC.

CDR3 amino acids: CASSPSGGDYNEQFF. CDR3 nucleotides: TGTGCCAGCAGCCCCAGCGGGGGGGACTACAATGAGCAGTTCTTC. The chain couples TRBV11-3 to TRBJ2-1; TRBD2 matches at 10 bases. From germline, CDR1 is SGHNT and CDR2 YENEEA. The V segment lost 5 bases and the J segment 3 bases; nucleotides outside the gene matches: 4. The CDR3 loop spans 15 amino acids.

The V call is TRBV6-6, the J call TRBJ2-1; 12 positions match TRBD2. CDR1 and CDR2 from the germline V gene are MNHNY and SVGAGI (reference sequence). V gave up 6 bases and J gave up 7 bases; unmatched junction bases: 7. The CDR3 is made up of 15 amino acids. The CDR3 is CASSLTSGSWNEQFF. CDR3 DNA sequence: TGTGCCAGCAGCCTGACTAGCGGGAGTTGGAATGAGCAGTTCTTC.

The J gene is TRBJ1-3, the V gene TRBV6-5; TRBD1 might be the D (6 bases). V lost 5 bases and J 1 base, leaving 12 bases between the germline ends. Germline V gives CDR1 MNHEY, CDR2 SVGAGI. CDR3 length: 15 residues. The CDR3 DNA reads TGTGCCAGCAGTAAGGGAGGGGGGTCTGGAAACACCATATATTTT. Translating gives CASSKGGGSGNTIYF.

This chain's CDR3 is CASSQAVPSDTQYF. CDR3 DNA: TGTGCCAGCAGCCAAGCGGTCCCTAGCGATACGCAGTATTTT. V is TRBV4-2 and J is TRBJ2-3; D is perhaps TRBD2 (5 bases). The CDR3 covers 14 residues. Trimming shortened V by 1 base and J by 6 bases, and 11 bases separated the two germline ends. CDR1 is LGHNA and CDR2 is YNFKEQ in the germline V gene.

J is TRBJ1-5 and V is TRBV19; no clear D. Germline CDR1 and CDR2: LNHDA and SQIVND (reference sequence). Trimming stripped 7 bases from V and 6 bases from J, with 19 bases between. The CDR3 is made up of 15 amino acids. CDR3 nucleotide sequence: TGTGCCAGTACCCCCGGGCCTTTGGAGGGTCAGCCCCAGCATTTT. It is translated as CASTPGPLEGQPQHF.

The V gene is TRBV3-1 (or the pseudogene TRBV3-2), the J gene TRBJ1-3; maybe TRBD1 (5 bases). The CDR3 runs 15 residues. Trimming pared 4 bases from V and 1 base from J, leaving 11 bases between. The germline V gene encodes CDR1 LGHDT and CDR2 YNNKEL (reference sequence). Here the CDR3 reads CASSRVRGSGNTIYF. DNA of the CDR3: TGTGCCAGCAGCCGGGTCCGGGGGTCTGGAAACACCATATATTTT.

This chain links TRBV24-1 with TRBJ2-5, with D possibly being TRBD1 (5 bases). The CDR3 extends over 12 amino acids. Germline lookup yields CDR1 KGHDR and CDR2 SFDVKD. The V and J ends lost 5 bases and 7 bases respectively, with 10 bases between them. The CDR3 sequence: CATSVHQGTQYF. The CDR3 DNA is TGTGCCACCAGTGTGCACCAGGGGACCCAGTACTTC.

The chain is built from TRBV7-9 and TRBJ2-3, with D maybe TRBD1 (6 bases). The germline V gene encodes CDR1 SEHNR and CDR2 FQNEAQ (reference sequence). This CDR3 contains 11 residues. V dropped 5 bases and J dropped 9 bases, with 9 bases sitting between them. The CDR3, as DNA: TGTGCCAGCAGCACAGGGTTCACGCAGTATTTT. It translates to CASSTGFTQYF.

This clone is a singleton in its sample. The chain carries TRBV19 and TRBJ2-3; D not resolved. The germline CDR1 and CDR2 sequences are LNHDA and SQIVND (reference sequence). The CDR3 is made up of 15 amino acids. Between the trimmed V and J ends, which lost 2 bases and 6 bases, there was a span of 15 bases. In DNA, the CDR3 is TGTGCCAGTAGTATAATAACGGTCGGAGCGGATACGCAGTATTTT. Its protein product is CASSIITVGADTQYF.

The chain links TRBV11-3 to TRBJ2-5; 7 positions agree with TRBD2. CDR1 is SGHNT, CDR2 YENEEA, per germline. The CDR3 length is 11 residues. Trimming at V came to 3 bases and at J to 9 bases, leaving 1 base not matched to a gene. The CDR3 DNA follows: TGTGCCAGCAGCTTCCGGGGGGCCCAGTACTTC. Protein product: CASSFRGAQYF.